This T cell receptor (beta chain) was profiled in a study of blood T cells in healthy people across ages. General observations from the study: The long-lived group displayed more naive CD4+ cells, plus higher diversity, than the aged donors did. Unknown donor CMV status possibly confounded expanded clonotype changes.

Healthy individuals of Caucasian origin from Russia, aged about 6 to 95, served as donors. Every donor provided 7.5 to 10 milliliters of peripheral blood. V was pared by 3 bases and J by 4 bases, with 12 bases between. CDR3 length equals 14 residues. Alongside a J-beta primer mix, a sample-barcoded 5' primer served in a second PCR lasting about 7 to 11 cycles. Each CDR3 protein gets one entry after TCRdb re-called the 5' RACE reads with MiXCR. The sample shows around 1,900,000 distinct CDR3 sequences, 35% to 50% of them seen only once. Comment on this clonotype: No antigen is known for it.

The chain employs TRBV12-3 or TRBV12-4 and TRBJ1-1, with a weak D call TRBD1 (5 bases). The TCR sequence derives from a human donor in good health. Sequences were obtained from blood. CDR3 loop: CASSLQGLGTEAFF. The CDR3 DNA reads as TGTGCCAGCAGTTTGCAGGGATTGGGCACTGAAGCTTTCTTT.